The present entry profiles one T cell receptor beta chain with its context. Its cognate antigen is unknown. Here immunoSEQ multiplex PCR was the method, and the copy in TCRdb shows in-frame clones only, minus some. Seen here are 25,000 to 30,000 clones, roughly 85% observed once, and the top ten hold about 1.9%. Trimming took 3 bases from V and 3 from J; bases not matched to a gene: 8. This CDR3 has 15 amino acids. Germline CDR1 and CDR2: MDHEN and SYDVKM. This entry comes from a study of tumor-infiltrating lymphocytes in localized non-small cell lung cancer. Study information: The cohort mixed smokers and never-smokers, several histologies, and some post-neoadjuvant-chemotherapy samples. Overall study findings and caveats: Each assay used a separate piece of the same tissue. TCRbeta sequencing showed higher T cell infiltration in tumors than uninvolved lung.

Sequenced material: lung tumor tissue. This TCR was recovered from a human donor with non-small cell lung cancer. The gene calls are TRBV28 and TRBJ2-7; 7 bases are a match to TRBD1. The CDR3 DNA sequence: TGTGCCAGCAGTTTGGGCTCGGACAGGATCTACGAGCAGTACTTC. Translated: CASSLGSDRIYEQYF.